One and the same sample provided the 29 T cell receptor beta chains below, sequenced in a study of CXCR3-negative and CXCR3-positive naive CD8 T cells. The authors prepared UMI-labeled TRB cDNA libraries by 5' RACE. TCRdb reanalyzed the 5' RACE reads, giving one entry per CDR3 protein sequence and no DNA. This repertoire includes more than 45,000 distinct CDR3 sequences. The material sequenced was memory CD8+ T cells from blood. These receptors came from a human donor in good health. Some clones in this sample may be carry-over from other donors' samples.

The chain is built from TRBV28 and TRBJ2-7; TCRdb designates TRBD1, a call that cannot be tested without DNA. The CDR3 length is 15 residues. Germline V gene sequence: CDR1 MDHEN, CDR2 SYDVKM. CDR3 amino acids: CASSFTGTLSYEQYF.

The rearrangement links TRBV28 to TRBJ2-1. Per the germline V gene, CDR1 is MDHEN and CDR2 is SYDVKM. This CDR3 is 15 amino acids long. CDR3 sequence: CASNFFRTSYNEQFF.

This chain joins TRBV7-9 and TRBJ2-7; TCRdb's D gene call, TRBD1, goes unchecked for lack of DNA. CDR3 length: 14 amino acids. The V gene's germline CDR1 is SEHNR and CDR2 FQNEAQ (reference sequence). Here the CDR3 reads CASSAPVGGYEQYF.

J is TRBJ1-5 and V is TRBV28; TCRdb picks TRBD1, but there is no DNA to check that call. Germline V CDR1 and CDR2: MDHEN, SYDVKM. The CDR3 sequence is 16 residues long. The CDR3 reads CASSLYRTGLNQPQHF.

The chain combines TRBV7-6 with TRBJ2-1; no DNA is available, so the TRBD2 call from TCRdb remains unchecked. CDR1 and CDR2 from the germline V gene are SGHVS and FNYEAQ. The CDR3 loop spans 19 amino acids. The CDR3 loop reads CASSLAPLASGTKYNEQFF.

The chain links TRBV7-9 to TRBJ1-4. This CDR3 is 12 amino acids long. Germline assignment: CDR1 SEHNR and CDR2 FQNEAQ (reference sequence). The chain's CDR3 is CASSPEVEKLFF.

The CDR3 loop is CASSYSDSGTGWWQPQHF. The J gene is TRBJ1-5, the V gene TRBV6-2 or TRBV6-3; TCRdb picks TRBD1, but there is no DNA to check that call. This CDR3 is 18 amino acids long. CDR1 MNHEY and CDR2 SVGEGT come from the germline V gene.

This sequence joins TRBV4-3 and TRBJ2-1; TCRdb reports TRBD1, a call that lacks DNA to check it against. Germline CDR1 and CDR2: LGHNA and YSLEER. CDR3 length: 16 amino acids. The CDR3 region is CASSQEPRGSYNEQFF.

The chain is built from TRBV20-1 and TRBJ2-1; TCRdb outputs TRBD2, but without DNA this stays unchecked. Germline assignment: CDR1 DFQATT and CDR2 SNEGSKA (reference sequence). This CDR3 contains 13 residues. This CDR3 is CSASRRVYNEQFF.

The chain couples TRBV7-9 to TRBJ2-7; the D call of TRBD2 rests on TCRdb alone, since no DNA is present to check it. The CDR3 covers 15 residues. Germline lookup yields CDR1 SEHNR and CDR2 FQNEAQ (reference sequence). The CDR3 sequence: CASSPRGGSLSEQYF. The complete variable domain, with remaining parts taken from reference TRBV7-9 and TRBJ2-7, reads DTGVSQNPRHKITKRGQNVTFRCDPISEHNRLYWYRQTLGQGPEFLTYFQNEAQLEKSRLLSDRFSAERPKGSFSTLEIQRTEQGDSAMYLCASSPRGGSLSEQYFGPGTRLTVT.

The chain links TRBV28 to TRBJ2-7; no DNA is available, so the TRBD1 call from TCRdb remains unchecked. This CDR3 has 11 residues. Germline loops: CDR1 MDHEN, CDR2 SYDVKM. CDR3 protein: CASSRADEQYF.

V usage is TRBV28 and J usage is TRBJ2-3; TCRdb lists TRBD2, though no DNA is available to test this call. Germline V CDR1 and CDR2: MDHEN, SYDVKM. CDR3 size: 18 residues. CDR3 sequence reads: CASRLGLEVPGRTDTQYF.

The J gene is TRBJ2-1, the V gene TRBV28; as DNA is missing, the TRBD2 call by TCRdb cannot be tested. CDR3 length: 14 amino acids. Germline CDR1 and CDR2: MDHEN and SYDVKM. The CDR3 sequence is CASSRLVDYNEQFF.

V and J are TRBV15 and TRBJ2-5; TCRdb's assignment of TRBD1 cannot be checked, as there is no DNA. The germline CDR1 and CDR2 sequences are LNHNV and YYDKDF (reference sequence). This CDR3 contains 15 residues. This chain's CDR3 is CATSRGQGGQETQYF.

According to its frequency, this clonotype is medium-sized. The J gene is TRBJ1-1, the V gene TRBV6-4. Germline V CDR1 and CDR2: MRHNA, SNTAGT. The CDR3 contains 14 residues. CDR3 region: CASSDTDRNTEAFF.

The chain combines TRBV18 with TRBJ1-1; TCRdb outputs TRBD1, but without DNA this stays unchecked. Germline V CDR1 and CDR2: KGHSH, LQKENI. The CDR3 has 20 amino acids. The CDR3 here is CASSSTEGTGRSIGGTEAFF.

This chain joins TRBV20-1 and TRBJ2-7; without DNA, the TCRdb call of TRBD2 cannot be checked. The CDR3 contains 13 residues. Germline V gene lookup returns CDR1 DFQATT and CDR2 SNEGSKA (reference sequence). The CDR3 sequence is CSARVGPSYEQYF.

V is TRBV29-1 and J is TRBJ1-1. CDR3 length equals 14 residues. Germline V gene sequence: CDR1 SQVTM, CDR2 ANQGSEA. The CDR3 sequence: CSVEDIAGNTEAFF.

The chain is built from TRBV3-1 and TRBJ2-3. This CDR3 spans 17 amino acids. Per germline, CDR1 LGHDT and CDR2 YNNKEL (reference sequence). The CDR3: CASSQDRGRASTDTQYF.

The CDR3 here is CASSPNPGTEAFF. The J gene is TRBJ1-1, the V gene TRBV4-3; TCRdb names TRBD1, which stays unverified in the absence of DNA. The CDR3 runs to 13 residues. Germline values: CDR1 LGHNA, CDR2 YSLEER.

The chain carries TRBV9 and TRBJ1-6; TCRdb outputs TRBD1, but without DNA this stays unchecked. Germline V gene sequence: CDR1 SGDLS, CDR2 YYNGEE. This CDR3 contains 19 residues. The CDR3 region is CASSASNTDRGPYNSPLHF.

V and J are TRBV29-1 and TRBJ2-5; TCRdb names TRBD1, which stays unverified in the absence of DNA. This CDR3 is 13 amino acids long. The V gene's germline CDR1 is SQVTM and CDR2 ANQGSEA. CDR3 in amino acids: CSVDLTGQETQYF.

The chain combines TRBV6-1 with TRBJ1-5; TCRdb calls TRBD1, which cannot be checked without DNA. CDR1 and CDR2 (germline): MNHNS, SASEGT. This CDR3 region has 15 residues. The CDR3 is CASSVGRQYNQPQHF.

This chain uses TRBV20-1 with TRBJ1-1. The CDR3 is 14 residues long. Per the germline V gene, CDR1 is DFQATT and CDR2 is SNEGSKA (reference sequence). The CDR3 loop reads CSASLGFMNTEAFF.

The chain combines TRBV6-2 or TRBV6-3 with TRBJ2-1; TCRdb's D gene call, TRBD2, goes unchecked for lack of DNA. The CDR3 has 13 residues. CDR1 is MNHEY and CDR2 is SVGEGT in the germline V gene. CDR3: CASSLGEGSEQFF.

The chain couples TRBV20-1 to TRBJ2-5; TCRdb's D call of TRBD1 is untestable without DNA. The V gene's germline CDR1 is DFQATT and CDR2 SNEGSKA (reference sequence). CDR3 length: 12 residues. The CDR3: CSARGGGETQYF.

This rearrangement joins TRBV20-1 to TRBJ2-1; TCRdb's D call, TRBD1, is unchecked because there is no DNA. The CDR3 is 14 residues long. Per the germline V gene, CDR1 is DFQATT and CDR2 is SNEGSKA (reference sequence). CDR3 region: CSASPGTGGNEQFF.

The chain uses TRBV18 and TRBJ1-6; TCRdb lists TRBD1, though no DNA is available to test this call. The length of the CDR3 is 15 residues. Germline CDR1 is KGHSH and CDR2 is LQKENI. CDR3 in amino acids: CASSPRDTGDSPLHF. The variable domain in full, completed from reference TRBV18 and TRBJ1-6, reads NAGVMQNPRHLVRRRGQEARLRCSPMKGHSHVYWYRQLPEEGLKFMVYLQKENIIDESGMPKERFSAEFPKEGPSILRIQQVVRGDSAAYFCASSPRDTGDSPLHFGNGTRLTVT.

The chain recombines TRBV6-2 or TRBV6-3 with TRBJ2-1; TCRdb outputs TRBD2, but without DNA this stays unchecked. The length of the CDR3 is 17 residues. Germline CDR1 is MNHEY and CDR2 is SVGEGT. CDR3 residues: CASSSELLAGGVNEQFF.